Each of the 18 T cell receptor beta chains below was sequenced from the same sample in a study of human T cells and chemical hapten exposure. TCRdb passed the RACE reads through MiXCR, listing each CDR3 protein once. The profile covers about 120,000 distinct CDR3 sequences, with 13% appearing a single time and about 3% taken by the ten largest. Time point here: pre-sensitization, week 0. This sample's treatment: therapeutic diphenylcyclopropenone sensitization with weekly scalp DPC. The sample was whole blood, taken in connection with sensitization to the hapten diphenylcyclopropenone (DPC). The receptor source for this set is a woman younger than 35 with alopecia areata. Some clones in this sample may be carry-over from other donors' samples.

This chain links TRBV4-1 with TRBJ1-1; D may be TRBD1 (6 bases). Germline CDR1 MGHRA, CDR2 YSYEKL. There are 16 residues in the CDR3. V was pared by 1 base and J by 0 bases, with 12 bases between. CDR3 in DNA: TGCGCCAGCAGCCAAGGGCGGGGGGCCCTGAACACTGAAGCTTTCTTT. It encodes CASSQGRGALNTEAFF.

This clonotype was seen ten or more times. The rearrangement joins TRBV5-1 to TRBJ2-3; TRBD2 matches 8 bases. The CDR3 sequence is 17 residues long. V lost 4 bases to trimming and J lost 1 base; unmatched junction nucleotides: 11. Germline V gene data show CDR1 as SGHRS and CDR2 as YFSETQ. Here the CDR3 reads CASSTGPQRGRTDTQYF. The CDR3 region has the DNA TGCGCCAGCAGCACCGGTCCCCAGCGGGGGCGCACAGATACGCAGTATTTT.

The chain joins TRBV12-3 or TRBV12-4 to TRBJ2-5; possible D gene TRBD2, 5 bases. V lost 0 bases and J lost 7, with 9 bases in between. The CDR3 has 13 residues. The CDR3 is CASSLASGGTQYF. DNA of the CDR3: TGTGCCAGCAGTTTAGCGTCAGGAGGGACCCAGTACTTC.

This clonotype has just a few counts. This chain joins TRBV7-9 and TRBJ2-1, with 7 bases that match TRBD2. V lost 5 bases, J lost 0 bases, and 19 bases stayed unmatched. Germline assignment: CDR1 SEHNR and CDR2 FQNEAQ (reference sequence). This CDR3 is built from 20 residues. The CDR3 nucleotides are TGTGCCAGCAGCCCCCGCGGTACGGGAGCGGGGTCCTACTCCTACAATGAGCAGTTCTTC. Protein product: CASSPRGTGAGSYSYNEQFF.

This clonotype occurred a few times. This rearrangement joins TRBV19 to TRBJ2-1, with a weak D call TRBD2 (6 bases). The CDR3 covers 16 residues. Trimming pared 6 bases from V and 2 bases from J, leaving 17 bases between. CDR1 and CDR2 from the germline V gene are LNHDA and SQIVND (reference sequence). CDR3 bases: TGTGCCAGTAGCCCCGTTGGGGGAGGCCCCTACAATGAGCAGTTCTTC. It is translated as CASSPVGGGPYNEQFF.

This clonotype showed up just a few times. The V call is TRBV6-6, the J call TRBJ2-7, with a tentative D call TRBD1 (6 bases). This CDR3 comprises 16 residues. Germline V gene data show CDR1 as MNHNY and CDR2 as SVGAGI (reference sequence). The V end was cut by 2 bases, the J end by 3 bases, with 17 bases between. The chain's CDR3 is CASSYPTGTNGYEQYF. The CDR3 DNA follows: TGTGCCAGCAGTTACCCGACCGGGACAAACGGCTACGAGCAGTACTTC.

The V gene is TRBV5-4, the J gene TRBJ2-3; D is possibly TRBD2 (5 bases). The CDR3 length is 16 residues. Deletions cut 0 bases from V and 0 bases from J, with 11 bases between. CDR1 SGHNT and CDR2 YYREEE come from the germline V gene (reference sequence). CDR3 nucleotides: TGTGCCAGCAGCTTGGCCCTGCTAGCCAGCACAGATACGCAGTATTTT. This sequence encodes CASSLALLASTDTQYF. The whole variable domain, filled in from reference TRBV5-4 and TRBJ2-3, reads ETGVTQSPTHLIKTRGQQVTLRCSSQSGHNTVSWYQQALGQGPQFIFQYYREEENGRGNFPPRFSGLQFPNYSSELNVNALELDDSALYLCASSLALLASTDTQYFGPGTRLTVL.

The chain links TRBV6-6 to TRBJ1-1; D uncertain. The CDR3 contains 14 residues. CDR1 and CDR2 from the germline V gene are MNHNY and SVGAGI (reference sequence). Trimming took off 0 bases at V and 4 bases at J, with 9 bases between the two ends. CDR3 amino acids: CASSYSPGPTEAFF. CDR3 nucleotide sequence: TGTGCCAGCAGTTACTCCCCCGGGCCCACTGAAGCTTTCTTT.

This clonotype was picked up a small number of times. The chain employs TRBV20-1 and TRBJ2-1, with 13 bases lining up with TRBD2. The V gene end was trimmed by 6 bases and the J gene end by 0 bases; junction bases not matched to a gene: 11. Germline loops: CDR1 DFQATT, CDR2 SNEGSKA (reference sequence). The CDR3 consists of 18 residues. CDR3 sequence reads: CSAEPGLAGTLSYNEQFF. In nucleotides, the CDR3 is TGCAGTGCGGAACCGGGACTAGCGGGGACCCTCTCCTACAATGAGCAGTTCTTC.

This clonotype was counted a few times. The chain uses TRBV29-1 and TRBJ2-2; D gene ambiguous. V lost 4 bases to trimming and J lost 0 bases, with 9 bases between them. This CDR3 region has 14 residues. Per germline, CDR1 SQVTM and CDR2 ANQGSEA. CDR3 bases: TGCAGCGTTGCCATATCCGCGAACACCGGGGAGCTGTTTTTT. This codes for CSVAISANTGELFF.

The chain couples TRBV28 to TRBJ1-2; D not resolved. Germline V gene lookup returns CDR1 MDHEN and CDR2 SYDVKM. The V end was cut by 7 bases, the J end by 4 bases, with 7 bases between. The CDR3 totals 11 residues. Here the CDR3 DNA reads TGTGCCAGCACGTCTCTCTATGGCTACACCTTC. Its protein product is CASTSLYGYTF.

The chain links TRBV4-3 to TRBJ2-3; 9 bases map to TRBD1. The CDR3 has 17 residues. V shed 0 bases and J 5 bases; nucleotides not matched to a gene: 9. The germline V gene has CDR1 LGHNA and CDR2 YSLEER. CDR3 in DNA: TGCGCCAGCAGCCAAGACCCGCGGACAGGGGTTCTAGATACGCAGTATTTT. Translated, it gives CASSQDPRTGVLDTQYF.

The J gene is TRBJ1-2, the V gene TRBV7-3; TRBD1 aligns across 11 bases. The CDR3 consists of 15 residues. V dropped 5 bases and J dropped 3; count of bases not matched to a gene: 5. The V gene's germline CDR1 is SGHTA and CDR2 FQGTGA. This chain's CDR3 is CASSRGQGVDYGYTF. The CDR3 nucleotides are TGTGCCAGCAGCCGGGGACAGGGGGTTGACTATGGCTACACCTTC.

The table lists this clonotype with a few counts. The J gene is TRBJ2-1, the V gene TRBV21-1; TRBD1 is taken as the D call from the table, unchecked against the DNA. TRBV21-1 is marked as a pseudogene. This CDR3 contains 18 residues. DNA of the CDR3: TGTGCCAGCAGCAAAGTCTGGCGTTTTCCGGGGTCATACAATGAGCAGTTCTTC. Translating it yields CASSKVWRFPGSYNEQFF.

Many counts were recorded for this clonotype. The rearrangement joins TRBV5-1 to TRBJ2-7, with TRBD1 identical over 8 bases. The CDR3 is 16 amino acids. The J segment lost 0 bases and the V segment lost 0 bases, leaving 5 bases of the junction unmatched. In germline, CDR1 is SGHRS, CDR2 YFSETQ. CDR3 nucleotides: TGCGCCAGCAGCTTGGACCGGGACAGGAGCTCCTACGAGCAGTACTTC. Its protein product is CASSLDRDRSSYEQYF.

The chain employs TRBV7-2 and TRBJ1-2; D call uncertain. The CDR3 extends over 13 amino acids. Germline CDR1 and CDR2: SGHTA and FQGNSA. The germline V and J ends were trimmed by 1 base and 8 bases, with 11 bases remaining between them. CDR3 residues: CASSLGTRRGYTF. CDR3 DNA: TGTGCCAGCAGCTTAGGTACTCGCCGAGGCTACACCTTC.

Ten or more counts support this clonotype. This chain uses TRBV5-6 with TRBJ1-1; 9 nucleotides line up with TRBD1. After removal of 4 bases from V and 4 bases from J, the junction contained 8 bases not matched to a gene. This CDR3 comprises 15 residues. In germline, CDR1 is SGHDT, CDR2 YYEEEE. The CDR3 DNA reads as TGTGCCAGCAGCATCCGGACAGGGGTGGTCACTGAAGCTTTCTTT. It yields the protein CASSIRTGVVTEAFF.

This clonotype was picked up a small number of times. The CDR3 region has the DNA TGTGCCAGCAGCTTGTTCCAACAGGGTAATCAGCCCCAGCATTTT. Translating it yields CASSLFQQGNQPQHF. This chain joins TRBV5-6 and TRBJ1-5, with D possibly TRBD1 on 6 matching bases. Per germline, CDR1 SGHDT and CDR2 YYEEEE. Trimming shortened V by 1 base and J by 4 bases, and 12 bases separated the two germline ends. The CDR3 covers 15 residues.